This TCR beta chain comes out of a study of T cell changes during pregnancy in multiple sclerosis. Some clones are missing from TCRdb's copy, which holds only in-frame ones; the method was immunoSEQ multiplex PCR. Here the sample spans some 30,000 clones, 92% being singletons. J was trimmed by 4 bases and V by 4 bases; bases with no gene match: 7. Germline V lookup: CDR1 SGHDT, CDR2 YYEEEE. This CDR3 has 16 amino acids. The V call is TRBV5-6, the J call TRBJ1-5; 11 positions match TRBD1. The clonotype comes from a female donor in good health, enrolled as a control in a pregnancy study. The sequencing used peripheral blood, collected in the first trimester of pregnancy. CDR3 nucleotide sequence: TGTGCCAGCAGCCAGAGGACAGGGGGCCTTAATCAGCCCCAGCATTTT. Translation gives CASSQRTGGLNQPQHF.